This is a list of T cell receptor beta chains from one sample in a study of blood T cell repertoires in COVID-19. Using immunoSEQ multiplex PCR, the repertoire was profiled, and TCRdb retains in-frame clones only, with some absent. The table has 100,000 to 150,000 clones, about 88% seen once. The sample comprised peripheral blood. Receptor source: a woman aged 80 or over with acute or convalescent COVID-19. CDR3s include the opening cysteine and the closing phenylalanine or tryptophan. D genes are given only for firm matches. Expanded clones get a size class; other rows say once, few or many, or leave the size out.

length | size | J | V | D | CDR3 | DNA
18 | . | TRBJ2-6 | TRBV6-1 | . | CASSAPAGGLSGANVLTF | TGTGCCAGCAGTGCACCGGCCGGGGGACTGTCTGGGGCCAACGTCCTGACTTTC
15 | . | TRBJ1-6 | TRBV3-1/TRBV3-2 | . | CASSQEYIGRGPLHF | TGTGCCAGCAGCCAAGAATATATTGGTAGAGGACCCCTCCACTTT
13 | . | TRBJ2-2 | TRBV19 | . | CASSIGAPGELFF | TGTGCCAGTAGTATCGGAGCCCCCGGGGAGCTGTTTTTT
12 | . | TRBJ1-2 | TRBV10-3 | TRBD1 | CAISGQGNGYTF | TGTGCCATCAGTGGACAGGGAAACGGCTACACCTTC
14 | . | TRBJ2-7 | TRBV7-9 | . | CASSSTGNTYEQYF | TGTGCCAGCAGCTCGACCGGGAACACCTACGAGCAGTACTTC
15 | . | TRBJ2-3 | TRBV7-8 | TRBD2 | CASSLPGGESDTQYF | TGTGCCAGCAGCTTACCGGGAGGAGAATCAGATACGCAGTATTTT
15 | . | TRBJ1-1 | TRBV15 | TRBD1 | CATSRDRDRATEAFF | TGTGCCACCAGCAGAGATAGGGACAGGGCCACTGAAGCTTTCTTT
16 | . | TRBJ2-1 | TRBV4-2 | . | CASSQAIQVSYNEQFF | TGTGCCAGCAGCCAAGCTATTCAGGTCTCTTACAATGAGCAGTTCTTC
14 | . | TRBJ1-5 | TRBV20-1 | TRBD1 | CSASWTGMNQPQHF | TGCAGTGCTAGTTGGACAGGAATGAATCAGCCCCAGCATTTT
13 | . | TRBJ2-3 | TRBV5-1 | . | CASSGSSTDTQYF | TGCGCCAGCAGCGGTAGTAGCACAGATACGCAGTATTTT
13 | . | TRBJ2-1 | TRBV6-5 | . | CASTVHRGNEQFF | TGTGCCAGCACCGTGCATAGGGGCAATGAGCAGTTCTTC
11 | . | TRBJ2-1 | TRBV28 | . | CASDRGNEQFF | TGTGCCAGCGATCGGGGAAATGAGCAGTTCTTC
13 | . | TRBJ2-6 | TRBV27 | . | CASKLSGANVLTF | TGTGCCAGCAAATTATCTGGGGCCAACGTCCTGACTTTC
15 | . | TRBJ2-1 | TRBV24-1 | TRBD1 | CATSDSRGDRDEQFF | TGTGCCACCAGTGATTCCAGAGGGGACAGAGATGAGCAGTTCTTC
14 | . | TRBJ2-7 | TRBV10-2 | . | CASTHSGFLYEQYF | TGCGCCAGCACTCATAGCGGTTTTCTCTACGAGCAGTACTTC
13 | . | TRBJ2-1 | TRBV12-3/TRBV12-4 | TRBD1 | CASSLGQYNEQFF | TGTGCCAGCAGTTTGGGACAGTACAATGAGCAGTTCTTC
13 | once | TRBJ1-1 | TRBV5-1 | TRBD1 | CASSRDRVTEAFF | TGCGCCAGCAGTCGGGACAGGGTAACTGAAGCTTTCTTT
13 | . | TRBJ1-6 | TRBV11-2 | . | CASSLHGNSPLHF | TGTGCCAGCAGCCTTCACGGGAATTCACCCCTCCACTTT
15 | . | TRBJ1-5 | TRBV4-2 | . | CASSQTVYSNQPQHF | TGTGCCAGCAGCCAAACTGTGTATAGCAATCAGCCCCAGCATTTT
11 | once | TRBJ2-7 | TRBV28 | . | CASNTRYEQYF | TGTGCCAGCAACACTAGGTACGAGCAGTACTTC
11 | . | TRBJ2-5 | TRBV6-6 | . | CASSQQETQYF | TGTGCCAGCAGCCAGCAAGAGACCCAGTACTTC
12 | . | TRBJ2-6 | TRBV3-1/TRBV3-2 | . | CATSIHNNVLTF | TGTGCCACCTCCATACACAACAACGTCCTGACTTTC
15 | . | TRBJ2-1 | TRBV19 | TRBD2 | CASSLAGGRDNEQFF | TGTGCCAGTAGTTTAGCGGGGGGGCGTGACAATGAGCAGTTCTTC
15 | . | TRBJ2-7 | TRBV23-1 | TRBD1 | CASSPGQGKAYEQYF | TGCGCCAGCAGTCCGGGACAGGGTAAGGCCTACGAGCAGTACTTC
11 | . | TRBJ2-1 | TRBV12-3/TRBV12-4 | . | CASSPDNEQFF | TGTGCCAGCAGCCCCGACAATGAGCAGTTCTTC
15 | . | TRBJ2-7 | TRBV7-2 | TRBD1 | CASSLSGTGLAKQYF | TGTGCCAGCAGCTTGTCCGGGACAGGGCTTGCTAAGCAGTACTTC
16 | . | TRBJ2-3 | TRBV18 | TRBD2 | CASSSGGGARTDTQYF | TGTGCCAGCTCATCCGGCGGGGGGGCTCGCACAGATACGCAGTATTTT
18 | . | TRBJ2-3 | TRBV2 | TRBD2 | CASDTPRGRAINTDTQYF | TGTGCCAGTGACACCCCCCGCGGGAGGGCCATAAACACAGATACGCAGTATTTT
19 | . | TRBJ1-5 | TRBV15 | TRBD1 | CATSRKAGTGGVSNQPQHF | TGTGCCACCAGCAGGAAAGCCGGGACAGGGGGAGTTAGCAATCAGCCCCAGCATTTT
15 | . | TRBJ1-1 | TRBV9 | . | CASSSRGGWDTEAFF | TGTGCCAGCAGCTCCCGAGGGGGATGGGACACTGAAGCTTTCTTT
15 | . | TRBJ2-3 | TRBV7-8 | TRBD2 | CASSTGTSGTDTQYF | TGTGCCAGCAGCACCGGGACTAGCGGGACAGATACGCAGTATTTT
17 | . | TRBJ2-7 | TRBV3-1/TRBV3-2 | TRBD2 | CASSQDGASGGAYEQYF | TGTGCCAGCAGCCAAGACGGGGCTAGCGGGGGGGCCTACGAGCAGTACTTC
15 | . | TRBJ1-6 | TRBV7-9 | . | CASSFGSASDSPLHF | TGTGCCAGCAGCTTCGGGTCAGCCAGCGATTCACCCCTCCACTTT
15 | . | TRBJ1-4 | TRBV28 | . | CASSLTGRPNEKLFF | TGTGCCAGCAGCCTCACAGGGCGACCCAATGAAAAACTGTTTTTT
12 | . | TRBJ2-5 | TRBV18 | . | CASSPQRETQYF | TGTGCCAGCTCACCGCAACGGGAGACCCAGTACTTC
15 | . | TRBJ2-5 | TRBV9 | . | CASSVDLASRETQYF | TGTGCCAGCAGCGTAGATCTAGCCTCCAGGGAGACCCAGTACTTC
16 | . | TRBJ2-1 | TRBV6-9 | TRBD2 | CASSGPLAGSYNEQFF | TGTGCCAGCAGTGGACCCCTAGCGGGGAGCTACAATGAGCAGTTCTTC
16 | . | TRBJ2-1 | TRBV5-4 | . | CASSFNLGGSRNEQFF | TGTGCCAGCAGCTTCAATTTGGGGGGATCTAGGAATGAGCAGTTCTTC
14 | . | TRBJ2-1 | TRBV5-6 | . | CASRDSLSYNEQFF | TGTGCCAGCAGGGACAGCCTATCATACAATGAGCAGTTCTTC
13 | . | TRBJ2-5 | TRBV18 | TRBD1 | CASSPRQGETQYF | TGTGCCAGCTCACCACGACAGGGAGAGACCCAGTACTTC
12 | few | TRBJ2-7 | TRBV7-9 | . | CASSPQGREQYF | TGTGCCAGCAGTCCCCAGGGGCGAGAGCAGTACTTC
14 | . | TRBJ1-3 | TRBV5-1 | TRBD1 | CASSLGDRRNTIYF | TGCGCCAGCAGCTTGGGGGACAGGCGAAACACCATATATTTT
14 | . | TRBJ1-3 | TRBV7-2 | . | CASSPSGSGNTIYF | TGTGCCAGCAGCCCATCGGGCTCTGGAAACACCATATATTTT
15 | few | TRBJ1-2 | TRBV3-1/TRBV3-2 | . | CASSRGTSGDYGYTF | TGTGCCAGCAGCCGAGGGACCTCGGGAGACTATGGCTACACCTTC
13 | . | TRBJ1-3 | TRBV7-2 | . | CASSLAPGNTIYF | TGTGCCAGCAGCTTAGCCCCAGGAAACACCATATATTTT
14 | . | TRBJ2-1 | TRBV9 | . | CASTTSLSSNEQFF | TGTGCCAGTACGACATCTCTCTCCTCCAATGAGCAGTTCTTC
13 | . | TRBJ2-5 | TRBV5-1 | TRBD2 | CASRLAGRETQYF | TGCGCCAGTCGACTAGCGGGCCGGGAGACCCAGTACTTC
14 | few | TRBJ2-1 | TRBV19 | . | CASSGGWVVGEQFF | TGTGCCAGTAGTGGCGGGTGGGTCGTGGGTGAGCAGTTCTTC
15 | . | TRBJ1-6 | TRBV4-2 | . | CASSHSGRNESPLHF | TGTGCCAGCAGCCATTCAGGGAGGAACGAATCACCCCTCCACTTT
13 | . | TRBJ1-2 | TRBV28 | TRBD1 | CASLKTGVYGYTF | TGTGCCAGCCTTAAGACAGGGGTCTATGGCTACACCTTC
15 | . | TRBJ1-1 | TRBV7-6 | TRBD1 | CASSSRQGGNTEAFF | TGTGCCAGCAGCTCTCGACAGGGTGGGAACACTGAAGCTTTCTTT